What follows describes a single TCR beta chain. The antigen remains undetermined. V lost 6 bases, J lost 7 bases, and 10 bases stayed unmatched. The CDR3 loop spans 14 amino acids. CDR1 and CDR2 (germline): DFQATT, SNEGSKA (reference sequence). The data originate from a study of response to subunit inactivated influenza vaccine. General study points: Each seasonal influenza vaccination recruits few new T cells, the authors suggested.

TCRdb re-derived calls from the RT-PCR reads in MiXCR, one entry per CDR3 protein. The profile shows approximately 680,000 distinct CDR3 sequences, around 14% of them singletons. This material consisted of PBMCs from blood, taken less than 13 days after vaccination. The clonotype comes from a man between 45 and 60 years old who received an inactivated influenza vaccine. The chain employs TRBV20-1 and TRBJ2-7, with 12 bases aligning to TRBD2. CDR3 in amino acids: CSAGATSGGREQYF. CDR3 coding DNA: TGCAGTGCCGGTGCCACTAGCGGGGGGAGGGAGCAGTACTTC.